This is a list of T cell receptor beta chains from one sample in a study of T cell responses to AZD1222 COVID-19 vaccine. Sequencing was performed with immunoSEQ multiplex PCR; in TCRdb, only in-frame clones are kept and a portion is missing. The sample comprises fewer than 120,000 clones, around 90% of which are singletons, and approximately 15% rests with the top ten. The sample consisted of peripheral blood, taken 28 days after the second AZD1222 dose. The receptors here all came from an adult who received the AZD1222 COVID-19 vaccine. CDR3s include the opening cysteine and the closing phenylalanine or tryptophan. Each record gives: D gene, V gene, J gene, clone size, CDR3 DNA, CDR3 protein. A D gene is named only where the DNA matches it firmly. The size of a clone is reported for some rows only, either as once, few or many, or as a class for expanded clones.

>.|TRBV4-2|TRBJ2-2|.
TGTGCCAGCAGCCGGGGGGCAATTTTATCCGGGGAGCTGTTTTTT
CASSRGAILSGELFF
>.|TRBV19|TRBJ2-2|once
TGTGCCAGTAGTATTCGGTGGGGGGAGCTGTTTTTT
CASSIRWGELFF
>.|TRBV3-1/TRBV3-2|TRBJ1-2|.
TGTGCCAGCAGCCAATCATCGGGGCACGATGGCTACACCTTC
CASSQSSGHDGYTF
>.|TRBV2|TRBJ1-1|.
TGTGCCAGCAGTGCGGGGGCAGGTTGGAACACTGAAGCTTTCTTT
CASSAGAGWNTEAFF
>.|TRBV6-6|TRBJ1-1|.
TGTGCCTCGGGGCATAATGAAGCTTTCTTT
CASGHNEAFF
>.|TRBV10-3|TRBJ1-1|.
TGTGCCATCAACTCGATCCAGGGAGCGAACACTGAAGCTTTCTTT
CAINSIQGANTEAFF
>.|TRBV9|TRBJ2-7|.
TGTGCCAGCAGCGTGAGATGGGCGTCCCCCTACGAGCAGTACTTC
CASSVRWASPYEQYF
>TRBD1|TRBV28|TRBJ1-2|.
TGTGCCAGCAGCTCCTCAACGACACAGGGGGTGAACTATGGCTACACCTTC
CASSSSTTQGVNYGYTF
>.|TRBV3-1/TRBV3-2|TRBJ1-6|few
TGTGCCAGCAGCCAAGATAGAAGGAGCTCCTATAATTCACCCCTCCACTTT
CASSQDRRSSYNSPLHF
>TRBD1|TRBV6-5|TRBJ2-1|few
TGTGCCAGCAGTTACCGGGACAGGGTCAATGAGCAGTTCTTC
CASSYRDRVNEQFF
>.|TRBV12-3/TRBV12-4|TRBJ2-3|.
TGTGCCAGCAGGACTACAGCCGGTAGTACGCAGTATTTT
CASRTTAGSTQYF
>TRBD1|TRBV28|TRBJ1-5|.
TGTGCCAGCAGTTTCTACGGGACAGGGGTTCAGCCCCAGCATTTT
CASSFYGTGVQPQHF
>.|TRBV27|TRBJ1-5|.
TGTGCCAGCGGCGAGCGGGGCTTAGGGCCCCAGCATTTT
CASGERGLGPQHF
>.|TRBV29-1|TRBJ2-5|.
TGCAGCGTCCGCCGGGACGTCGAAGAGACCCAGTACTTC
CSVRRDVEETQYF
>TRBD1|TRBV27|TRBJ2-7|.
TGTGCCAGCAGAAAGGGACAGGGAGCCTACGAGCAGTACTTC
CASRKGQGAYEQYF
>TRBD1|TRBV11-2|TRBJ1-4|.
TGTGCCAGCAGCTTAGTTCGGACAGGGGGCATGTGTGAAAAACTGTTTTTT
CASSLVRTGGMCEKLFF